This entry concerns a single T cell receptor (beta chain). No cognate antigen has been identified for it. No base quality information exists; no much larger clone differs at one position. Based on the germline V gene, the CDR1 and CDR2 sequences are SGHVS and FQNEAQ. Taken from cysteine to phenylalanine, the CDR3 has 15 residues. Only the CDR3 part of the read is kept: 45 bases, read in frame from the first base. Trimming takes 5 bases from V and 4 bases from J, and the germline ends sit 17 bases apart. For sequencing of the TCRbeta CDR3 region, genomic DNA was extracted from the sorted cells. The immunoSEQ Assay was used for sequencing of TCRbeta CDR3 regions. Drawn from immuneACCESS, this table holds only the in-frame rearrangements with V and J called that TCRdb kept. Clones are partly lost; checked studies trace under half to an unresolved V gene and leave the rest unexplained. Across this sample there are around 16,000 clones, with roughly 78% seen only once. Jointly, the top ten make up roughly 28% of the sample.

The data are from a study of OX40 agonist ivuxolimab in advanced cancers. A note on the overall study: Ivuxolimab, which targeted the costimulatory receptor OX40 (CD134), was an agonistic, fully human IgG2 monoclonal antibody. A male proportion of about 79% and a mean age of around 60 years, ranging from about 23 to 90, were recorded for the dose-escalation cohort. Patients were allowed to have had prior anti-PD-1, anti-PD-L1 or anti-CTLA-4 therapy, and 30% to 40% of the dose-escalation patients had been treated with checkpoint inhibitors. Partial responses were achieved by three dose-escalation patients, of whom one had hepatocellular carcinoma and two had cutaneous melanoma. Intravenous ivuxolimab was administered to patients every 2 weeks at six dose levels: 0.01, 0.1, 0.3, 1.5, 3 and 10 mg/kg. The paper reports the monotherapy dose-escalation portion (N ≈ 52 patients) of the phase I ivuxolimab trial. Peripheral TCRbeta sequencing aimed to test whether ivuxolimab altered TCR sequence diversity and caused clonal T-cell expansion. Of the 50 to 55 dose-escalation patients, hepatocellular carcinoma was present in approximately 20, melanoma in roughly 15, renal cell carcinoma in 9 and head and neck cancer in 9.

The trial excluded patients who had a history of autoimmune disease or who were on systemic immunosuppression. Peripheral blood for TCR sequencing was collected from all dose cohorts at baseline, on cycle 4 day 1, and on cycle 7 day 1. Samples were obtained from an open-label, multicenter, first-in-human phase I dose-escalation trial of ivuxolimab. Adults with locally advanced or metastatic melanoma, renal cell, hepatocellular, or head and neck squamous cell carcinoma were enrolled in the trial. Before TCR sequencing, CD4+ T cells and CD8+ T cells were sorted from peripheral blood as separate populations. The paper as a whole reports these results and caveats: Low levels of normalized T-cell clonal expansion were also seen in some patients who did not respond. At doses from 0.1 to 3.0 mg/kg, clonal expansion was seen in both CD4+ and CD8+ blood T cells between baseline and week 6. On average, CD8+ T cells showed more expanded clones than CD4+ T cells after ivuxolimab. The antigen specificity of the clonally expanded peripheral T cells was not determined. In the 0.1-3.0 mg/kg groups, partial responders were among the patients with the lowest normalized peripheral clonal expansion, particularly in CD8+ T cells.

The sequence is built from TRBV7-8 and TRBJ1-2; no confident D gene assignment can be made. The receptor was derived from an adult with an advanced solid tumor such as melanoma, head and neck, liver or kidney cancer. Sequencing used CD4+ or CD8+ T cells sorted from blood, obtained in a trial of the OX40 agonist ivuxolimab. The nucleotides are TGTGCCAGCAGCCAACCAATCGGGGTCGGCTATGGCTACACCTTC. Its product reads: CASSQPIGVGYGYTF.